The clone carrying this TCR beta chain was seen a handful of times. Its antigen remains unidentified. The data stem from a study of identical twins. With template switching, a universal primer site was added, and the cDNA carried unique molecular identifiers. One entry per CDR3 protein, called by TCRdb with MiXCR from the 5' RACE reads. Altogether around 1.7 million distinct CDR3 sequences are present, about 31% being singletons, with the ten largest covering about 0.27%. Healthy Caucasians alone served as donors. The CDR3 spans 18 residues. The V gene's germline CDR1 is KGHDR and CDR2 SFDVKD. Unmatched junction bases numbered 9, after V lost 1 base and J lost 2 bases. Whole-study findings and limits: Rather than following the same donors, the conclusions depended on cross-sectional statistical analysis. Beta out-of-frame twin sharing showed a weaker excess.

This TCR came from a newborn girl in good health. The chain recombines TRBV24-1 with TRBJ2-5; 10 nucleotides match TRBD1. Sample: cord blood. In DNA form, the CDR3 reads TGTGCCACCAGTGATTTTCAGGGACAGGGGCCCTCACAAGAGACCCAGTACTTC. Protein product: CATSDFQGQGPSQETQYF.